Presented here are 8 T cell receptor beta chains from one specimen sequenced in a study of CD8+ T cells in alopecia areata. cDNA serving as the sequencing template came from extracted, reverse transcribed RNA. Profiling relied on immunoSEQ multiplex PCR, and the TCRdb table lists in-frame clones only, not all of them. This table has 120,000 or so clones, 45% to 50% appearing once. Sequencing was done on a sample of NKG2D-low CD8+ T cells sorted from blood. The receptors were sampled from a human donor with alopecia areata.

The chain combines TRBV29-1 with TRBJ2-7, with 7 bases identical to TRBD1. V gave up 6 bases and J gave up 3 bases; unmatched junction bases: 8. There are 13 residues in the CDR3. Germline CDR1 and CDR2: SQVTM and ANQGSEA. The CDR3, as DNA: TGCAGCGTGGGAGAACAGGGGATCTACGAGCAGTACTTC. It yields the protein CSVGEQGIYEQYF.

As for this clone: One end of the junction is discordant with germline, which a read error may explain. The CDR3 sequence is CSVEVRPGQGFSGADVLTF. The CDR3 DNA is TGCAGCGTTGAAGTGCGCCCGGGACAGGGTTTCTCTGGGGCCGACGTCCTGACTTTC. The chain recombines TRBV29-1 with TRBJ2-6; 9 bases line up with TRBD1. The V gene's germline CDR1 is SQVTM and CDR2 ANQGSEA. The CDR3 spans 19 residues.

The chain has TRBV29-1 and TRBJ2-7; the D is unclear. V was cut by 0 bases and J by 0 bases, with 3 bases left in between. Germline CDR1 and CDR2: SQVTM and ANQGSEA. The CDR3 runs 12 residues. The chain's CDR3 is CSVEENSYEQYF. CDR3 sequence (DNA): TGCAGCGTTGAAGAGAACTCCTACGAGCAGTACTTC.

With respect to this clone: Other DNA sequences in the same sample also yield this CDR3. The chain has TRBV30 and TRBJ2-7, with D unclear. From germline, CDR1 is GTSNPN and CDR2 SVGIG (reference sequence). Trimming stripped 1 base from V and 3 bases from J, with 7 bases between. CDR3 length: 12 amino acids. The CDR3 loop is CAWSAGLYEQYF. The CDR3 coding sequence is TGTGCCTGGAGTGCTGGTCTCTACGAGCAGTACTTC.

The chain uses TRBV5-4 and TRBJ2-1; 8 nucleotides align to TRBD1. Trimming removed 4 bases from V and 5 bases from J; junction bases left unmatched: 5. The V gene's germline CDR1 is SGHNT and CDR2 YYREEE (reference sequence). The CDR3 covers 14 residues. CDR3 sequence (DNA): TGTGCCAGCAGCAATAGGACAGGGAACAATGAGCAGTTCTTC. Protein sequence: CASSNRTGNNEQFF. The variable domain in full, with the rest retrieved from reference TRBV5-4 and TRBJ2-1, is ETGVTQSPTHLIKTRGQQVTLRCSSQSGHNTVSWYQQALGQGPQFIFQYYREEENGRGNFPPRFSGLQFPNYSSELNVNALELDDSALYLCASSNRTGNNEQFFGPGTRLTVL.

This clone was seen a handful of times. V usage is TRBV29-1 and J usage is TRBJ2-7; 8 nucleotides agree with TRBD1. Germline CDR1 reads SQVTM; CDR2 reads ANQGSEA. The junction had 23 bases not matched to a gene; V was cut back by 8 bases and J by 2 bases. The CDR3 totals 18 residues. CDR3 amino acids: CSLPMARTGREGPYEQYF. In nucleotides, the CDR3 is TGCAGCCTCCCTATGGCTCGGACAGGGAGAGAGGGCCCCTACGAGCAGTACTTC.

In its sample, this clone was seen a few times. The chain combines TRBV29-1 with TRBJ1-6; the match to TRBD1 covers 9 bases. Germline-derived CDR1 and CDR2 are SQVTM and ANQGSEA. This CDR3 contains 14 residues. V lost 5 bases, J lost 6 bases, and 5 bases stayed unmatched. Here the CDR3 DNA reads TGCAGCGTTCCTGGGACAGGGACTAATTCACCCCTCCACTTT. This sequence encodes CSVPGTGTNSPLHF. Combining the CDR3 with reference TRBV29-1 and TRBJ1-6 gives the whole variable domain SAVISQKPSRDICQRGTSLTIQCQVDSQVTMMFWYRQQPGQSLTLIATANQGSEATYESGFVIDKFPISRPNLTFSTLTVSNMSPEDSSIYLCSVPGTGTNSPLHFGNGTRLTVT.

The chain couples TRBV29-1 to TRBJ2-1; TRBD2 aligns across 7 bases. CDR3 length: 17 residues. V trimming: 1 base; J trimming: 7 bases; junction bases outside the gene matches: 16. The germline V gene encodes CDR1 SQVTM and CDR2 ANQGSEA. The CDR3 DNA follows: TGCAGCGTTGAAGGTGGGGTCGCTAGCGGACCGGGTAATGAGCAGTTCTTC. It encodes CSVEGGVASGPGNEQFF.